The 6 T cell receptor beta chains in this list originate from one sample, sequenced in a study of blood T cell repertoires in COVID-19. Produced via immunoSEQ multiplex PCR; TCRdb's table is partial and in-frame only. The repertoire holds roughly 27,000 clones, 85% to 90% seen once, with roughly 9.1% in the top ten. The specimen sequenced was peripheral blood. Source of these receptors: a man aged 60 to 69 with acute or convalescent COVID-19.

The J gene is TRBJ1-2, the V gene TRBV6-4; D perhaps matches TRBD1 (5 bases). Germline lookup yields CDR1 MRHNA and CDR2 SNTAGT. CDR3 size: 12 residues. V gave up 0 bases and J gave up 8 bases, with 7 bases separating them. The CDR3 DNA reads as TGTGCCAGCAGTGACTCCTGGGGCGGCTACACCTTC. Translating gives CASSDSWGGYTF.

The chain is built from TRBV7-7 and TRBJ2-2; a weak D match, TRBD2 (6 bases). The CDR3 length is 15 residues. V gave up 5 bases and J gave up 3 bases, with 13 bases separating them. Germline V gene data show CDR1 as SSHAT and CDR2 as FNYEAQ (reference sequence). CDR3 in amino acids: CASSAPGLDTGELFF. Here the CDR3 DNA reads TGTGCCAGCAGCGCCCCGGGACTGGACACCGGGGAGCTGTTTTTT. The full variable domain, with the rest looked up from reference TRBV7-7 and TRBJ2-2, is GAGVSQSPRYKVTKRGQDVTLRCDPISSHATLYWYQQALGQGPEFLTYFNYEAQPDKSGLPSDRFSAERPEGSISTLTIQRTEQRDSAMYRCASSAPGLDTGELFFGEGSRLTVL.

The chain carries TRBV5-4 and TRBJ2-1; 9 nucleotides align to TRBD1. With V trimmed by 4 bases and J by 8 bases, 7 bases remained unmatched. The CDR3 extends over 14 amino acids. The germline V gene encodes CDR1 SGHNT and CDR2 YYREEE (reference sequence). The CDR3 here is CASSPGTGIYEQFF. CDR3 DNA sequence: TGTGCCAGCAGCCCAGGGACAGGGATCTATGAGCAGTTCTTC.

This chain uses TRBV4-1 with TRBJ2-1, with TRBD2 identical over 11 bases. In germline, CDR1 is MGHRA, CDR2 YSYEKL. The junction had 11 bases not matched to a gene; V was cut back by 0 bases and J by 7 bases. The CDR3 spans 18 residues. The CDR3 sequence is CASSQETPGTSGRNEQFF. CDR3 nucleotide sequence: TGCGCCAGCAGCCAAGAGACCCCCGGGACTAGCGGTCGAAATGAGCAGTTCTTC.

V gene TRBV28 combines with J gene TRBJ1-2; D is possibly TRBD1 (5 bases). The CDR3 sequence is 14 residues long. The germline V gene encodes CDR1 MDHEN and CDR2 SYDVKM. V was cut by 6 bases and J by 2 bases, with 13 bases left in between. The DNA of the CDR3 is TGTGCCAGCAGACCTACAGGTGGGAACTATGGCTACACCTTC. Encoded protein: CASRPTGGNYGYTF.

The chain couples TRBV2 to TRBJ1-1, with unresolved D. Germline lookup yields CDR1 SNHLY and CDR2 FYNNEI. Trimming left V 6 bases short and J 1 base short, with 15 bases between. This CDR3 comprises 15 residues. The CDR3 DNA sequence: TGTGCCAGCAGCAGAAACCTTCAACGGAACACTGAAGCTTTCTTT. Protein product: CASSRNLQRNTEAFF.